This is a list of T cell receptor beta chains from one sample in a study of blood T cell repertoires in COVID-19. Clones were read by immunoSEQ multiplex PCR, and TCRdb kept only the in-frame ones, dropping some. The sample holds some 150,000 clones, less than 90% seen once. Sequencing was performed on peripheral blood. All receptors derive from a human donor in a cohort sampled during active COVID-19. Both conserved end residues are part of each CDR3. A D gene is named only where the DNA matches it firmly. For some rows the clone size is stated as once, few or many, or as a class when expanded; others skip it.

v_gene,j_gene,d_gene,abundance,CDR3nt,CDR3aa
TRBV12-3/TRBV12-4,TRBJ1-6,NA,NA,TGTGCCAGCAGTTTGCGGCCAGAAGGTCCCCTCCACTTT,CASSLRPEGPLHF
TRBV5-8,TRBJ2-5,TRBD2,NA,TGTGCCAGCAGCTTTCGCCGGACTAGCAGGGAGACCCAGTACTTC,CASSFRRTSRETQYF
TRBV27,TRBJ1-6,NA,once,TGTGCCAGCAGTCACCAGCGGGGACGGGATAATTCACCCCTCCACTTT,CASSHQRGRDNSPLHF
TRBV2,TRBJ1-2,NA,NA,TGTGCCAGCAGTTACACGGACGGGAATGGCTACACCTTC,CASSYTDGNGYTF
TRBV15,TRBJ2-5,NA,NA,TGTGCCACCAGCAGTGGACAGATAACGCAAGAGACCCAGTACTTC,CATSSGQITQETQYF
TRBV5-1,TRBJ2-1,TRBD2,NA,TGCGCCAGCAGCTTGACTAGCGGGGCTTTCACTGAGCAGTTCTTC,CASSLTSGAFTEQFF
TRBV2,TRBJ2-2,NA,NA,TGTGCCAGCAGCAGGCGCGGGGGCGGGGGGGAGCTGTTTTTT,CASSRRGGGGELFF
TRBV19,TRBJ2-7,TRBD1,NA,TGTGCCAGTAGCCCGGACAGGGTGGGCGAGCAGTACTTC,CASSPDRVGEQYF
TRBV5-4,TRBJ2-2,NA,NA,TGTGCCAGCAGCTTACCGGGACACCGGAACACCGGGGAGCTGTTTTTT,CASSLPGHRNTGELFF
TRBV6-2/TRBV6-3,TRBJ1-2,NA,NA,TGTGCCAGCAGTACACCTTCCGCTAACTATGGCTACACCTTC,CASSTPSANYGYTF
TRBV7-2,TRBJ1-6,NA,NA,TGTGCCAGCAGCTCGGGGGCCTATAATTCACCCCTCCACTTT,CASSSGAYNSPLHF
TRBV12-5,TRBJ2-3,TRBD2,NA,TGTGCTAGTGGTTCGGGACTAGGCACAGATACGCAGTATTTT,CASGSGLGTDTQYF
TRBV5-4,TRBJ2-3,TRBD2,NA,TGTGCCAGCAGCCGCGGGACTAGCGGGGGGCGGGGCACAGATACGCAGTATTTT,CASSRGTSGGRGTDTQYF
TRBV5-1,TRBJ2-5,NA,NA,TGCGCCAGCAGCTTGGCCTCAGAGACCCAGTACTTC,CASSLASETQYF
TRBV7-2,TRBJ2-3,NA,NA,TGTGCCAGCAGCTTAGGGGCAGGGGGGAGTCCCACAGATACGCAGTATTTT,CASSLGAGGSPTDTQYF
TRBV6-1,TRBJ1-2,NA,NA,TGTGCCAGCAGTGAAACAGATTACTATGGCTACACCTTC,CASSETDYYGYTF
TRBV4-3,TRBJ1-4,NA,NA,TGCGCCAGCAGCCTAGAATGGCCCAATGAAAAACTGTTTTTT,CASSLEWPNEKLFF
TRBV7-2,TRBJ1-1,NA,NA,TGTGCCAGCAGCCACCACAGGGAAGAAGCTTTCTTT,CASSHHREEAFF
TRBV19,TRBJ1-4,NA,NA,TGTGCCAGTACCACCGGCGGGGGTAATGAAAAACTGTTTTTT,CASTTGGGNEKLFF
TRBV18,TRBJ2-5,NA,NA,TGTGCCAGCTCACCACCCGGACAATCAGAGACCCAGTACTTC,CASSPPGQSETQYF
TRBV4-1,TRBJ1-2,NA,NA,TGCGCCAGCAGCCAGGCTGCACTATATGGCTACACCTTC,CASSQAALYGYTF
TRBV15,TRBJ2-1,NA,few,TGTGCCACCAAGAGGACCAGCGGGTCCTACAATGAGCAGTTCTTC,CATKRTSGSYNEQFF
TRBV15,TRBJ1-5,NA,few,TGTGCCACCAGAGATCAGGAGCGGTACAATCAGCCCCAGCATTTT,CATRDQERYNQPQHF
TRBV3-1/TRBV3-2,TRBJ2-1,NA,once,TGTGCCAGCAGCCGTAGCGGAAACTCCTACAATGAGCAGTTCTTC,CASSRSGNSYNEQFF
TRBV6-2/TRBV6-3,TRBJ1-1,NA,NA,TGTGCCAGCAGTACCAGAAAATTTGAAGCTTTCTTT,CASSTRKFEAFF
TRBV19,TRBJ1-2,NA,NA,TGTGCCAGTAGTATAGAAACAGGGACCTCGTATGGCTACACCTTC,CASSIETGTSYGYTF
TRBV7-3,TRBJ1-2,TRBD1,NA,TGTGCCAGCAGCCCCCACGGGACAGGGGGCTTGGGCTACACCTTC,CASSPHGTGGLGYTF
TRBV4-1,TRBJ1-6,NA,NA,TGCGCCAGCAGCTACCCCGGTTGGGGGGTGGATAATTCACCCCTCCACTTT,CASSYPGWGVDNSPLHF
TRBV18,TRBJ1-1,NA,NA,TGTGCCAGCTCCCAACAGGGTGAGGGCACTGAAGCTTTCTTT,CASSQQGEGTEAFF
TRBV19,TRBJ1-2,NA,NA,TGTGCCAGTAGTACCACAGGGAATCTCGGCTACACCTTC,CASSTTGNLGYTF
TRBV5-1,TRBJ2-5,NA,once,TGCGCCAGCAGCTTGGGCTTCGGACTCGGAGGGGAGACCCAGTACTTC,CASSLGFGLGGETQYF
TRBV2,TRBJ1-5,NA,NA,TGTGCCAGCAGAAGGCAGGGGAATCAGCCCCAGCATTTT,CASRRQGNQPQHF
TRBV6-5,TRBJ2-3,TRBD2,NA,TGTGCCAGCAGTTGGAGTAGCGGGACTAGCACAGATACGCAGTATTTT,CASSWSSGTSTDTQYF
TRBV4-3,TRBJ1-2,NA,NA,TGCGCCAGCAGCCAAGATATCAGGGAGGTAGCTAACTATGGCTACACCTTC,CASSQDIREVANYGYTF
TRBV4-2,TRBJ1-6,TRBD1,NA,TGTGCCAGCAGCTTCGGACAGGGGAGTTCACCCCTCCACTTT,CASSFGQGSSPLHF
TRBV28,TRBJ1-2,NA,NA,TGTGCCAGCAGTAACGCCGACGGGGTCTATGGCTACACCTTC,CASSNADGVYGYTF
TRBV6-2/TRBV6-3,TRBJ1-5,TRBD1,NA,TGTGCCAGCAGCCTGACAGGGAACAATCAGCCCCAGCATTTT,CASSLTGNNQPQHF
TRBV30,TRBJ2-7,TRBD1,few,TGTGCCTGGAGTCCTCGGGACAGGGGCTCCTACGAGCAGTACTTC,CAWSPRDRGSYEQYF
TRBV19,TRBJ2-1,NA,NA,TGTGCCAGTAGGCTGGGGAGAGGTAGCTCCTACAATGAGCAGTTCTTC,CASRLGRGSSYNEQFF
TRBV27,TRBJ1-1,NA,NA,TGTGCCAGCAGTCCACCCTTGGGCTTGAACACTGAAGCTTTCTTT,CASSPPLGLNTEAFF
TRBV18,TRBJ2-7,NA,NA,TGTGCCAGCTCACCACGGCAGGGGTTGAACGAGCAGTACTTC,CASSPRQGLNEQYF
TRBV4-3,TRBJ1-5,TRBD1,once,TGCGCCAGCAGCCAAGATGTGGGGTCAGGGGGCCTTAATCAGCCCCAGCATTTT,CASSQDVGSGGLNQPQHF
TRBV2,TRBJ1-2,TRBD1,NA,TGTGCCAGCAGTCTCCAGGGGGGCCCTAACTATGGCTACACCTTC,CASSLQGGPNYGYTF
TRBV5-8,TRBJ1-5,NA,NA,TGTGCCAGCAGCTCTCCTCGGGGTTTCTATAGCAATCAGCCCCAGCATTTT,CASSSPRGFYSNQPQHF
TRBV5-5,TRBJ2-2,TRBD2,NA,TGTGCCAGCAGCGGAAGACTAGCGGGGCTTTCGAACACCGGGGAGCTGTTTTTT,CASSGRLAGLSNTGELFF
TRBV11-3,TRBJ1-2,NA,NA,TGTGCCAGCAGCTTAGACAGTTTTATTGGCTACACCTTC,CASSLDSFIGYTF
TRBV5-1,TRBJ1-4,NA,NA,TGCGCCAGCAGCTTGGGGGCACAGGGCTCTAATGAAAAACTGTTTTTT,CASSLGAQGSNEKLFF
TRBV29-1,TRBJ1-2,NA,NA,TGCAGCGTTCTTACAAGTATCTATGGCTACACCTTC,CSVLTSIYGYTF
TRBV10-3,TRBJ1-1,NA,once,TGTGCCATCAGTGAGATGGAGGGGCGAGTGAACACTGAAGCTTTCTTT,CAISEMEGRVNTEAFF
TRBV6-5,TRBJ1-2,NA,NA,TGTGCCAGCAGTATGGACGGCAGGGGAGTCTATGGCTACACCTTC,CASSMDGRGVYGYTF
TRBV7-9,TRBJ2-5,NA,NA,TGTGCCAGCAGCAAAGCAACAATCGCTCAAGAGACCCAGTACTTC,CASSKATIAQETQYF
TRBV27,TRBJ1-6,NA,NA,TGTGCCAGCAGTTTGACAGAGCGTTCACCCCTCCACTTT,CASSLTERSPLHF
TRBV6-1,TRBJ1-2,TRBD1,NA,TGTGCCAGCAGTGAGAGGCCCGACAGGGGCGCTAACTATGGCTACACCTTC,CASSERPDRGANYGYTF
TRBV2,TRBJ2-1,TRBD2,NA,TGTGCCAGCTGGCTAGCGGGGAGGGGTGAGCAGTTCTTC,CASWLAGRGEQFF